This T cell receptor beta chain was retrieved from a study of T cells after yellow fever vaccination (dated by TCRdb to between 2018 and 2021). At the level of the whole study: Libraries from fractions with low cell numbers were prepared with the SMART-Seq v4 Ultra Low Input RNA kit. Bulk PBMC replicates and cell subsets were isolated from blood drawn at multiple timepoints before and after both primary and secondary immunization. Two healthy male donors made up the cohort, one aged 18 to 30 years and the other aged 30 to 40 years. To follow T-cell clones before and after both primary and booster YFV17D yellow fever vaccination, bulk TCR alpha and beta repertoires underwent longitudinal sequencing.

Overall results and qualifications from the work: Because only two donors were included in the study, the extent to which the findings can be generalized is limited. Most clones expanded after primary vaccination (96% of CD4 and 70% to 90% of CD8) were re-detected after the booster, suggesting that broad memory maintenance occurred. Computational filtering was needed because FACS-sorted repertoires could contain abundant contaminating clonotypes from the bulk population. The secondary T-cell response was weaker than the primary response but faster, peaking on day 5 instead of day 15. A small share of clonotypes was detected in both CD4 and CD8 compartments, with the overlap likely arising from convergent recombination.

What the treatment or condition label conveys for this sample: live attenuated yellow fever vaccine strain. At each blood-draw timepoint, two biological replicates of bulk PBMCs were collected. A standard Ficoll-Paque protocol was used to isolate PBMCs from peripheral blood. TriZol was used to extract RNA from bulk PBMCs, CD4 and CD8 fractions, and dextramer-positive and dextramer-negative fractions. This clonotype was picked up a small number of times. Its antigen is currently not known. No much larger clone is present one base from it, and per-base qualities are unavailable. TCR cDNA was synthesized by 5'RACE template switching, through which a universal primer site and unique molecular identifiers were introduced. Priming of cDNA synthesis was performed from both the TCR alpha and TCR beta constant segments. Library amplification involved two PCR steps, and the second step added sample barcodes and sequencing adapters. Sequencing of libraries was performed on Illumina HiSeq 2500 (2x100 bp) or NovaSeq (2x150 bp). The original pipeline was this. MIGEC handled demultiplexing of reads and collapsing into UMI consensus sequences, while MiXCR performed V(D)J alignment. Using edgeR on replicate PBMC samples, clonotypes were called vaccine-responding if FDR was below 0.01 and the log2 fold change was above 5 up to day 15. Each bulk clonotype was labeled CD4 or CD8 based on which sequenced repertoire, CD4 or CD8, contained the clonotype at higher abundance. The public reads were reanalyzed by TCRdb: fastp trimming at Q25, MiXCR alignment, in-frame beta chains only. All rows with the same CDR3 protein become a single entry with the most common DNA and genes. The V and J calls and clone size are TCRdb's, not the authors'. Across this sample there are 500,000 to 550,000 distinct CDR3 sequences, with 21% seen only once. The ten largest clones represent about 17% of the sample.

Spanning cysteine to phenylalanine, the CDR3 consists of 17 amino acids. The CDR3 DNA has 51 bases and is translated from base 1. Deletion took 5 bases off V and 3 bases off J, with a span of 22 bases between the germline ends. Taken from the germline V gene, the CDR1 and CDR2 loops are LGHNT and FRNRAP. The chain couples TRBV12-5 to TRBJ1-1; the D gene remains uncertain. The origin of this receptor is a man in his late teens or twenties who received the YFV17D yellow fever vaccine. The material sequenced was PBMCs, taken 21 days after the first yellow fever vaccination. The nucleotides are TGTGCTAGTGGTAAAAGGCAGGAGATCTTATGGGACACTGAAGCTTTCTTT. Translation gives CASGKRQEILWDTEAFF.